The entry below describes one T cell receptor beta chain. No cognate antigen has been identified for it. It has no much larger one-base neighbor in the sample; base qualities were not kept. The data stem from a study of blood T cell repertoires in COVID-19 (dated by TCRdb to the early 2020s). Study-level background: The collaborator samples originated in the United States, Italy and Spain and spanned the acute and convalescent phases of COVID-19. The dataset comprised deeply sampled blood TCRbeta repertoires from subjects exposed to, actively infected with, or recovered from COVID-19. The prospective study material was composed of cDNA or gDNA derived from T cells, B-cell-depleted T cells, or PBMCs. The sample metadata nearly always contained a de-identified subject ID, COVID-19 status, age in years and sex. Samples were obtained from the ongoing ImmuneRACE study (first 160 participants) and from over 1,000 subjects provided by 6 global collaborators. Where available, HLA class I and class II types were taken from metadata supplied by the sample provider and were not determined by assay-based typing. The repertoires were released in a freely available public database intended as a resource for research on the immune response to SARS-CoV-2.

TCRbeta CDR3 regions were amplified from genomic DNA using the immunoSEQ Assay, a bias-controlled multiplex PCR. For the original study's pipeline: The number of nucleated cells in each sample was estimated by amplification of reference gene primers within the assay. Sequence reads were collapsed and filtered to measure the absolute abundance of every unique TCRbeta CDR3 rearrangement. For each sample, productive Simpson clonality was calculated as the square root of Simpson's diversity index over productive rearrangements. TCRdb took over this immuneACCESS table, retaining in-frame rearrangements with V and J assigned. Such tables are incomplete; in checked studies, under half of the missing clones stem from an unresolved V gene, and the remainder is unexplained. V and J calls and clone size are those listed in that table; D and trimming were worked out from the DNA. This sample holds around 620,000 clones; about 87% were observed only once. Over 0.2% of the sample goes to the ten largest clones.

Each collaborating institution followed its own protocols to collect whole blood in K2EDTA tubes. For TCRbeta analysis, collaborators shipped samples in one of three forms: frozen whole blood, isolated PBMCs, or DNA extracted from either of those sample types. Sequences SGDLS (CDR1) and YYNGEE (CDR2) are obtained from the germline V gene. From the cysteine through the phenylalanine, the CDR3 covers 17 amino acids. Only CDR3 DNA remains: 51 bases, in frame from the first base. Trimming takes 3 bases off V and 4 bases off J; junction bases not matched to a gene: 7. What the research found in general, with its limitations: How much clinical and demographic metadata was included differed by source and by participant, and the metadata was provided uncurated.

The sequencing sample was made of peripheral blood. This sequence originates from a woman under 30 with acute or convalescent COVID-19. Recombination connected TRBV9 to TRBJ2-1, and TRBD2 aligns with 13 junction nucleotides. The bases read TGTGCCAGCAGCGCGACGGGACTAGCGGGGACTTACAATGAGCAGTTCTTC. Translated, it reads CASSATGLAGTYNEQFF.